The 14 T cell receptor beta chains below all came from one sample that was sequenced in a study of glioma-infiltrating T cells after dendritic cell vaccination. Profiling relied on immunoSEQ multiplex PCR, and the TCRdb table lists in-frame clones only, not all of them. The data contain tens of thousands of clones, 80% to 90% of them singletons. Time point: after dendritic cell vaccination, including at tumor progression/relapse. The sequencing used blood, collected after dendritic cell vaccination. These TCRs come from a human donor with glioblastoma.

V usage is TRBV27 and J usage is TRBJ2-2; 10 bases are a match to TRBD2. Germline values: CDR1 MNHEY, CDR2 SMNVEV (reference sequence). The CDR3 is made up of 15 amino acids. V trimming: 10 bases; J trimming: 8 bases; junction bases outside the gene matches: 13. DNA for the CDR3: TGTGCCACCAGAGGGCTAGCGGGAGTCCCGGGGGAGCTGTTTTTT. It yields the protein CATRGLAGVPGELFF.

This clone has only one observation. The chain has TRBV5-1 and TRBJ2-3, with a possible D match to TRBD2 (5 bases). V was trimmed by 0 bases and J by 2 bases, leaving 13 bases between them. Germline CDR1 reads SGHRS; CDR2 reads YFSETQ. The CDR3 extends over 16 amino acids. The CDR3 spells CASSLGARLNTDTQYF. CDR3 nucleotides: TGCGCCAGCAGCTTGGGAGCGCGACTAAACACAGATACGCAGTATTTT.

J is TRBJ2-4 and V is TRBV6-6, with D possibly TRBD1 on 6 matching bases. V lost 0 bases, J lost 6 bases, and 9 bases lay in between. The length of the CDR3 is 14 residues. CDR1 is MNHNY and CDR2 is SVGAGI in the germline V gene (reference sequence). The CDR3 DNA is TGTGCCAGCAGTTACTCTGGGGGCTTAAACATTCAGTACTTC. This codes for CASSYSGGLNIQYF.

This clone appeared once. The J gene is TRBJ1-2, the V gene TRBV7-9; D is ambiguous. V was trimmed by 5 bases and J by 0 bases, leaving 10 bases between them. The CDR3 is made up of 14 amino acids. Germline values: CDR1 SEHNR, CDR2 FQNEAQ (reference sequence). This CDR3 is CASSPFETNYGYTF. CDR3 DNA: TGTGCCAGCAGCCCTTTTGAGACTAACTATGGCTACACCTTC.

The genes are TRBV7-8 and TRBJ2-5; 7 nucleotides line up with TRBD2. The ends lost 2 bases at V and 1 base at J; junction bases unmatched: 7. Germline V lookup: CDR1 SGHVS, CDR2 FQNEAQ. CDR3 size: 16 residues. In DNA, the CDR3 is TGTGCCAGCAGCTTAAGGGCCGGGACTATCCAAGAGACCCAGTACTTC. Its protein is CASSLRAGTIQETQYF.

The chain has TRBV11-2 and TRBJ2-3, with TRBD2 matching 9 bases. Germline CDR1 and CDR2: SGHAT and FQNNGV. CDR3 length: 17 amino acids. V shed 4 bases and J 0 bases; nucleotides not matched to a gene: 8. The CDR3 loop reads CASSSTSGGYSTDTQYF. The CDR3 nucleotides read TGTGCCAGCAGCTCGACTAGCGGAGGTTATAGCACAGATACGCAGTATTTT.

The chain links TRBV7-9 to TRBJ1-6, with unresolved D. Germline CDR1 and CDR2: SEHNR and FQNEAQ (reference sequence). The CDR3 has 15 residues. V lost 2 bases to trimming and J lost 7 bases, with 12 bases between them. CDR3 residues: CASSLISGSNSPLHF. For the CDR3, the DNA is TGTGCCAGCAGCTTAATCTCCGGTTCCAATTCACCCCTCCACTTT.

The chain couples TRBV30 to TRBJ2-1; weak D call: TRBD1 (5 bases). The V and J ends lost 0 bases and 5 bases respectively, with 11 bases between them. The CDR3 has 14 residues. Germline V gene sequence: CDR1 GTSNPN, CDR2 SVGIG (reference sequence). In DNA form, the CDR3 reads TGTGCCTGGAGTGTTCCAAGACAGAACAATGAGCAGTTCTTC. This sequence encodes CAWSVPRQNNEQFF.

J is TRBJ2-7 and V is TRBV27; D unresolved. Germline V gene data show CDR1 as MNHEY and CDR2 as SMNVEV (reference sequence). Trimming left V 2 bases short and J 0 bases short, with 11 bases between. There are 15 residues in the CDR3. Written as DNA, the CDR3 is TGTGCCAGCAGTTTAGGAGCCATATACTCCTACGAGCAGTACTTC. Encoded protein: CASSLGAIYSYEQYF.

This clone was observed once. This chain uses TRBV21-1 with TRBJ2-3; TRBD1 was called by the table and not checked on the DNA. TRBV21-1 is reported as a pseudogene. The CDR3 length is 19 residues. Here the CDR3 DNA reads TGTGCCAGCAGCAAGGCCTGGCCCTCCGGGACAGCAAGCACAGATACGCAGTATTTT. Translation: CASSKAWPSGTASTDTQYF.

The V gene is TRBV19, the J gene TRBJ1-5, with TRBD1 identical over 11 bases. This CDR3 region has 15 residues. The V gene end was trimmed by 5 bases and the J gene end by 8 bases; junction bases not matched to a gene: 8. Germline CDR1 is LNHDA and CDR2 is SQIVND (reference sequence). The CDR3 DNA sequence: TGTGCCAGTAGTCTATGGACAGGGGGCACGGAGCCCCAGCATTTT. Protein sequence: CASSLWTGGTEPQHF. Filled out from reference TRBV19 and TRBJ1-5, the complete variable domain reads DGGITQSPKYLFRKEGQNVTLSCEQNLNHDAMYWYRQDPGQGLRLIYYSQIVNDFQKGDIAEGYSVSREKKESFPLTVTSAQKNPTAFYLCASSLWTGGTEPQHFGDGTRLSIL.

CDR3 sequence: CASSLMGGSTDTQYF. In nucleotides, the CDR3 is TGCGCCAGCAGCTTGATGGGGGGGAGCACAGATACGCAGTATTTT. The rearrangement uses TRBV5-1 and TRBJ2-3; 7 bases match TRBD2. With 1 base clipped from V and 0 bases from J, the junction kept 2 bases outside the gene matches. CDR3 size: 15 residues. CDR1 and CDR2 (germline): SGHRS, YFSETQ.

The rearrangement links TRBV7-9 to TRBJ2-7; D may be TRBD2 (7 bases). The CDR3 is 19 amino acids. Trimming pared 5 bases from V and 2 bases from J, leaving 28 bases between. The germline CDR1 and CDR2 sequences are SEHNR and FQNEAQ (reference sequence). CDR3 coding DNA: TGTGCCAGCAGCGGCGGCGGCGGGGGCATTCTCCGGGATCCCTACGAGCAGTACTTC. Translated, it gives CASSGGGGGILRDPYEQYF.

This sequence joins TRBV5-1 and TRBJ1-1, with 10 bases identical to TRBD1. The CDR3 has 18 residues. In germline, CDR1 is SGHRS, CDR2 YFSETQ. Losses at the gene ends were 0 bases for V and 1 base for J; bases not matched to a gene: 9. This chain's CDR3 is CASSLAGDRGMGNTEAFF. The CDR3 DNA sequence: TGCGCCAGCAGCTTGGCGGGGGACAGGGGAATGGGGAACACTGAAGCTTTCTTT.